Sequencing of this T cell receptor beta chain was carried out in a study of blood T cell repertoires in COVID-19. Study in general: T cells, B-cell-depleted T cells, or PBMCs supplied cDNA or gDNA.

Per the study methods: Amplified reference gene primers provided the basis for estimating nucleated cell counts. The method was immunoSEQ multiplex PCR; TCRdb's version includes in-frame clones alone and lacks a portion of them. The V and J calls and clone size are taken from that table; D and trimming were inferred from the DNA. The sample contains some 270,000 clones, around 89% of which appear only once. This CDR3 has 16 amino acids. The V and J ends lost 5 bases and 0 bases, in that order; junction bases with no gene match: 7. Germline V gene data show CDR1 as SGHRS and CDR2 as YFSETQ. Sequences were obtained from peripheral blood. This chain joins TRBV5-1 and TRBJ2-1; 8 bases fit TRBD1. The TCR originated in a man under 40 with acute or convalescent COVID-19. The CDR3 DNA is TGCGCCAGCAGTTCGACAGGGGCTACCTCCTACAATGAGCAGTTCTTC. Its protein is CASSSTGATSYNEQFF.